These 7 T cell receptor beta chains were sequenced from one sample in a study of T cell repertoires in cytomegalovirus infection. Each CDR3 protein is one row after TCRdb ran MiXCR on the reads. The repertoire holds about 700,000 distinct CDR3 sequences, with around 30% as singletons. Which antigens these TCRs recognize remains unknown. This sample comprised cultured PBMCs, obtained from culture after CMV antigen stimulation. Receptor source: a human donor in good health (CMV status not recorded). Some clones in this sample may be carry-over from other donors' samples.

This clonotype came up a few times. The J gene is TRBJ2-7, the V gene TRBV18; D may be TRBD2 (6 bases). The germline V and J ends were trimmed by 3 bases and 2 bases, with 14 bases remaining between them. The CDR3 has 15 amino acids. Germline CDR1 KGHSH, CDR2 LQKENI. This CDR3 is CASSPEGRRTYEQYF. The CDR3 DNA reads TGTGCCAGCTCACCGGAGGGTAGGAGGACCTACGAGCAGTACTTC.

The V and J genes are TRBV4-1 and TRBJ2-5, with D perhaps TRBD1 or TRBD2 (5 bases each). The CDR3 runs to 14 residues. CDR1 is MGHRA and CDR2 is YSYEKL in the germline V gene. Trimming left V 4 bases short and J 4 bases short, with 13 bases between. CDR3 sequence (DNA): TGCGCCAGCAGCCGCCAGGGTGGGGGAGAGACCCAGTACTTC. This codes for CASSRQGGGETQYF.

This clonotype was picked up a small number of times. The rearrangement joins TRBV20-1 to TRBJ1-4; D unresolved. This CDR3 has 14 amino acids. Deletions cut 6 bases from V and 4 bases from J, with 15 bases between. Germline V lookup: CDR1 DFQATT, CDR2 SNEGSKA (reference sequence). The CDR3, as DNA: TGCAGTGCCCGCCATCTGGGTTTTAATGAAAAACTGTTTTTT. Protein sequence: CSARHLGFNEKLFF.

This clonotype has more than one count but fewer than ten. This chain joins TRBV12-3 or TRBV12-4 and TRBJ2-7; TRBD2 agrees at 7 bases. With V trimmed by 4 bases and J by 6 bases, 3 bases remained unmatched. The CDR3 has 12 residues. The CDR3 here is CASSWGGGEQYF. The DNA for the CDR3 is TGTGCCAGCAGTTGGGGGGGAGGCGAGCAGTACTTC.

As concerns this clonotype: No conserved phenylalanine or tryptophan ends this CDR3, so it is likely a read error. The chain is built from TRBV4-1 and TRBJ2-7; 8 bases match TRBD1. The germline gives CDR1 MGHRA, CDR2 YSYEKL. The trim removed 1 base at V and 3 bases at J, leaving 5 bases unmatched. The CDR3 has 15 residues. The chain's CDR3 is CASSQGGQEFYEQYL. The CDR3 region has the DNA TGCGCCAGCAGCCAAGGGGGACAGGAGTTCTACGAGCAGTACTTG.

The chain has TRBV28 and TRBJ1-1, with D possibly matching TRBD1 (5 bases). Trimming shortened V by 5 bases and J by 1 base, and 14 bases separated the two germline ends. This CDR3 spans 15 amino acids. Looked up from germline, CDR1 is MDHEN and CDR2 is SYDVKM. CDR3 in DNA: TGTGCCAGCAGTCGACCCGGGACGCGGAACACTGAAGCTTTCTTT. It translates to CASSRPGTRNTEAFF.

The chain links TRBV5-1 to TRBJ1-1; D not resolved. Trimming took 5 bases from V and 4 from J, leaving 12 bases between them. Germline values: CDR1 SGHRS, CDR2 YFSETQ. The CDR3 spans 13 residues. In nucleotides, the CDR3 is TGCGCCAGCAGGCCTACCGTAAGCACTGAAGCTTTCTTT. This gives the protein CASRPTVSTEAFF.